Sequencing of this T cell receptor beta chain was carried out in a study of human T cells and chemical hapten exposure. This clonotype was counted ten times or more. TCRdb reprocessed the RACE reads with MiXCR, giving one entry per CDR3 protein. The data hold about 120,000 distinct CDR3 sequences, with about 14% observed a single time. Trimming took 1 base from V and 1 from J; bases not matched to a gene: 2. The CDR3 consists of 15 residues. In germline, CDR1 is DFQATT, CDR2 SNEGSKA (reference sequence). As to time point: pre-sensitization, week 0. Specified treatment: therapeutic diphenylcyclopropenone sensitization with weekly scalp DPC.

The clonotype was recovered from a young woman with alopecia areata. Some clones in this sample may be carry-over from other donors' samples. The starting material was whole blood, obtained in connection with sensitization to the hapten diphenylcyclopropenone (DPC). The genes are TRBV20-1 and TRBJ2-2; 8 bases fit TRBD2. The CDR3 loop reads CSARVSGRNTGELFF. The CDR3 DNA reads TGCAGTGCTAGAGTGAGCGGGAGGAACACCGGGGAGCTGTTTTTT.